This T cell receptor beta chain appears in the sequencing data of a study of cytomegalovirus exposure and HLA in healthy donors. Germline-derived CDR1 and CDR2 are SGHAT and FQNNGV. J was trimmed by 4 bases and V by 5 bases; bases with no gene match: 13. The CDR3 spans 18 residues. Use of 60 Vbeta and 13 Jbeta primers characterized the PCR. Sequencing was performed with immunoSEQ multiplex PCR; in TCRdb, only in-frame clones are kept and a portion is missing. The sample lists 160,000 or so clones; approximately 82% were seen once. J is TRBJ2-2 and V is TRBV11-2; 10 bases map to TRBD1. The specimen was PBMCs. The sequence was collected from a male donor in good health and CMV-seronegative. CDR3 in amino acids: CASSPVPTGGAGTGELFF. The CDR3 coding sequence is TGTGCCAGCAGCCCCGTCCCGACAGGGGGCGCAGGCACCGGGGAGCTGTTTTTT.